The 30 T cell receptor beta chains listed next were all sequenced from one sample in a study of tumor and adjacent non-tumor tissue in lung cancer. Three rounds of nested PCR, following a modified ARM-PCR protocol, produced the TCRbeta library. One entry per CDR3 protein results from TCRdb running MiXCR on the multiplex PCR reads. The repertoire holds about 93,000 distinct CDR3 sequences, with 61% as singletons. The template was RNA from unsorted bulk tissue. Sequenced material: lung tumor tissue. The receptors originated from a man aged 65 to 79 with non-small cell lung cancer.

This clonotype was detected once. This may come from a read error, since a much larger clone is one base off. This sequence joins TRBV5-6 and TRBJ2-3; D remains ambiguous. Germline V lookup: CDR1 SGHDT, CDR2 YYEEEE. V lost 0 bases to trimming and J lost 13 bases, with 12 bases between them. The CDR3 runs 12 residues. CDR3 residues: CASSLESTVEYF. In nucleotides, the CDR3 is TGTGCCAGCAGCTTGGAGAGCACCGTTGAGTATTTT.

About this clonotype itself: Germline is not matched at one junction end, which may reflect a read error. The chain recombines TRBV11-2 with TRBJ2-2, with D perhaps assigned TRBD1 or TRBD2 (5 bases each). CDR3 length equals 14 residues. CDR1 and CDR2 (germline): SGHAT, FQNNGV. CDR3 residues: CTSSPLGPHGELFF. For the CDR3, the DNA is TGTACCAGCAGCCCACTGGGACCACACGGGGAGCTATTTTTT.

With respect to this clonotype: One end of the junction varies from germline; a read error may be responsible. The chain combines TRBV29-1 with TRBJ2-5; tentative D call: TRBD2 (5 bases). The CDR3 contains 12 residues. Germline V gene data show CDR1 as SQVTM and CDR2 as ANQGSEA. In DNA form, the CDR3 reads TGCAGCGGTGGGATTCCTGAGCGGACCAAGTACTTC. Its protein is CSGGIPERTKYF.

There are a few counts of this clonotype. CDR3 sequence reads: CASSELVTGGQETQYF. The DNA for the CDR3 is TGTGCCAGCAGTGAATTAGTGACAGGGGGCCAAGAGACCCAGTACTTC. The genes are TRBV25-1 and TRBJ2-5; 9 nucleotides align to TRBD1. Germline V gives CDR1 MGHDK, CDR2 SYGVNS. The J segment lost 1 base and the V segment lost 1 base, leaving 4 bases of the junction unmatched. CDR3 size: 16 residues.

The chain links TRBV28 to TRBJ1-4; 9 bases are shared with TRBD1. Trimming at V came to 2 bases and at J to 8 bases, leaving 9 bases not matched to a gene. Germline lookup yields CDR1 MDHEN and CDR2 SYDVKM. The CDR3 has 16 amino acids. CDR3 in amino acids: CASSLLSGQGNEKLFF. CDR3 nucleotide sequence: TGTGCCAGCAGTTTACTGTCGGGACAGGGTAACGAAAAACTGTTTTTT.

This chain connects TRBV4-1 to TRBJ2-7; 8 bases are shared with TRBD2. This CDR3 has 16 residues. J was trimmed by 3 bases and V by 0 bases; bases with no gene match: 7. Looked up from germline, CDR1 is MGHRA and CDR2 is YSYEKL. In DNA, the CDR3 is TGCGCCAGCAGCCAAGATTGTGTAGCGGGATACTACGAGCAGTACTTC. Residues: CASSQDCVAGYYEQYF.

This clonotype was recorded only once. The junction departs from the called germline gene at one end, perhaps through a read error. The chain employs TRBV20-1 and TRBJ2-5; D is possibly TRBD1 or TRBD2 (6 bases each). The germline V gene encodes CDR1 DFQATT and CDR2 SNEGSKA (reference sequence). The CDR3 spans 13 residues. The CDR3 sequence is CSAPLGGGEIQYF. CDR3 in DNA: TGCAGTGCTCCCCTGGGGGGCGGAGAGATCCAGTACTTC.

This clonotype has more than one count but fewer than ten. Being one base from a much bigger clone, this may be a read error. The CDR3 nucleotides are TGTGCCAGCAGCCCTAGGGGCCACCGTGGTAGAGATACGAAGTATTTT. Translation: CASSPRGHRGRDTKYF. The chain links TRBV6-1 to TRBJ2-3, with TRBD1 as a possible D gene (5 bases). CDR3 length: 16 amino acids. Germline V gene lookup returns CDR1 MNHNS and CDR2 SASEGT.

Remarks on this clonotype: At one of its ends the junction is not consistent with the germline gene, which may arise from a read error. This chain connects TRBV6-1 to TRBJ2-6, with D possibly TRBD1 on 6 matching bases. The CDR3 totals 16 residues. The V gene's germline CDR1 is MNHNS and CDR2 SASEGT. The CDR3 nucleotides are TGTGCCAGCAGTACCGAGGACAGTTCTGGCGCCAACGTCCTGACTTTC. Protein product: CASSTEDSSGANVLTF.

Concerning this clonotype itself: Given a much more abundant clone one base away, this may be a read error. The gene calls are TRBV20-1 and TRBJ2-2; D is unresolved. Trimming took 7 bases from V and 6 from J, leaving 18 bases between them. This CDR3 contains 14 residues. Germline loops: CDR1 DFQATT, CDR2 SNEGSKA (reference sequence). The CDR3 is CSVPSDGSAGELFF. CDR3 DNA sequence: TGCAGTGTTCCATCCGACGGGTCGGCCGGGGAGCTGTTTTTT.

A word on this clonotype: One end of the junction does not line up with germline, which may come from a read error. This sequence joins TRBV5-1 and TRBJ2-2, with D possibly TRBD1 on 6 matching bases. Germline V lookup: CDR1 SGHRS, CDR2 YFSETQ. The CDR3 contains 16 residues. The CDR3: CASSFLPRGSTVELFF. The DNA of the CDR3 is TGCGCCAGCAGCTTCCTCCCCAGGGGTAGCACCGTGGAGCTGTTTTTT.

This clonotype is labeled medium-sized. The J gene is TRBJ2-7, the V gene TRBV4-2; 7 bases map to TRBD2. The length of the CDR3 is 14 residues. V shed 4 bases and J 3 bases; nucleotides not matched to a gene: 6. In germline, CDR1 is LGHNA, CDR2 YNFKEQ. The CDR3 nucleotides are TGTGCCAGCAGCCTGGGACGGGGGGACTACGAGCAGTACTTC. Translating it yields CASSLGRGDYEQYF.

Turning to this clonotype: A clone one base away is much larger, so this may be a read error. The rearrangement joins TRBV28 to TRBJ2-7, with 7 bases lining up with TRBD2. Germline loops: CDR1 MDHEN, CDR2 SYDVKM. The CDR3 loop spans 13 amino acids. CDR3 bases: TGTGCCACCCTGGGGGGGAGGGCCTACGGGCAGTACTTC. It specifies CATLGGRAYGQYF.

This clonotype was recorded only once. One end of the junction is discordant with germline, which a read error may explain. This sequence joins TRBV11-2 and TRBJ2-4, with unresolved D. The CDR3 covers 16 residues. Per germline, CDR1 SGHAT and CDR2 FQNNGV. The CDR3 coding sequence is TGTGCCAGGAGCTTAGGTCAGAGATTAGCCAAAAACATTCAGTACTTC. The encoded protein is CARSLGQRLAKNIQYF.

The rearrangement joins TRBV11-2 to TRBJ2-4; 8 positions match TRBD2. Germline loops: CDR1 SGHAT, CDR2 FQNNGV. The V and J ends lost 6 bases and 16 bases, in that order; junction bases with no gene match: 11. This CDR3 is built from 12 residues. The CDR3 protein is CASRSMDGGEYF. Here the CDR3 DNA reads TGTGCCAGCAGATCTATGGACGGGGGGGAATACTTC.

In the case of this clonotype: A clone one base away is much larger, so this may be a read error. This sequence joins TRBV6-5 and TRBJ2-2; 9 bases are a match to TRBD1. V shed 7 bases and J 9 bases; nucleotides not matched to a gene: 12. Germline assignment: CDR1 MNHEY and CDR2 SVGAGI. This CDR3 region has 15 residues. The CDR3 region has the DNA TGTGCCAGCAACGACATCGACAGGGGGGCCAGGGAGCTGTTTTTT. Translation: CASNDIDRGARELFF.

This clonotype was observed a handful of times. The CDR3: CATSVAPGSYSGANVLTF. Here the CDR3 DNA reads TGTGCCACCAGCGTGGCCCCCGGGTCGTACTCTGGGGCCAACGTCCTGACTTTC. The V call is TRBV15, the J call TRBJ2-6; D remains unclear. Germline V gives CDR1 LNHNV, CDR2 YYDKDF (reference sequence). The CDR3 has 18 amino acids. V shed 5 bases and J shed 0 bases, with 17 bases lying between them.

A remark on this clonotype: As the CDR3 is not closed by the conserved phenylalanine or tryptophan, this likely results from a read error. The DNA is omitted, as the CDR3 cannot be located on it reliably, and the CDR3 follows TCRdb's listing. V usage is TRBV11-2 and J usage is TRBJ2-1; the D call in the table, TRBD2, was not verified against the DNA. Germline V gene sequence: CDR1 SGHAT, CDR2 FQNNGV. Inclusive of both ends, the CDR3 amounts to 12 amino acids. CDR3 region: CASISGGLPEFS.

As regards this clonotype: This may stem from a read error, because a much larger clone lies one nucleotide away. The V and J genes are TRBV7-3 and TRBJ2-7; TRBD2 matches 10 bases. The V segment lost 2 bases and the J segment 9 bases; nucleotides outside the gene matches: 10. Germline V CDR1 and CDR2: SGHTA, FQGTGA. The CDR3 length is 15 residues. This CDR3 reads CASSLLRTSGGGQYF. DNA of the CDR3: TGTGCCAGCAGCTTACTCCGGACTAGCGGTGGGGGGCAGTACTTC.

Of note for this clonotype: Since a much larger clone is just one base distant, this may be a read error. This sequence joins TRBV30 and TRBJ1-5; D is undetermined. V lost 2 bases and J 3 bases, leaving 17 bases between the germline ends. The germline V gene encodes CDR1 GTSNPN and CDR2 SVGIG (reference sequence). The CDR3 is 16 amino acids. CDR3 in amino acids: CAWSSRGQWYNQPQHF. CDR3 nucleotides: TGTGCCTGGAGTTCCCGGGGTCAATGGTACAATCAGCCCCAGCATTTT.

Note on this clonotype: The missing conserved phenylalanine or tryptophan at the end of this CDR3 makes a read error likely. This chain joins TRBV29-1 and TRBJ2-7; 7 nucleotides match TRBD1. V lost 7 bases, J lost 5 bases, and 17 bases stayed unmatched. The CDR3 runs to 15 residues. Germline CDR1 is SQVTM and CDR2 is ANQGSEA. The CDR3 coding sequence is TGCAGCGCTACAAGAGAGATCGGGACAGCCGACGAGCAGTACCTC. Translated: CSATREIGTADEQYL.

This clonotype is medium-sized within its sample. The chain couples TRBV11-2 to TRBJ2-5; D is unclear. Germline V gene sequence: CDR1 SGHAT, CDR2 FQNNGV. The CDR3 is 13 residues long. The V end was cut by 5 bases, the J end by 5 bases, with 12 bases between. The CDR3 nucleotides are TGTGCCAGCAGCCCCAGGACGGCGGAGACCCAGTACTTC. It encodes CASSPRTAETQYF.

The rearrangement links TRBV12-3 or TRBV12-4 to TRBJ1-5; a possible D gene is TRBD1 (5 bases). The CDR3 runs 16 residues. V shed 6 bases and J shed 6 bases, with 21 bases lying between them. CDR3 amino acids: CASRLRGRDSTQPQHF. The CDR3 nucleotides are TGTGCCAGCAGGTTAAGAGGAAGGGACTCGACTCAGCCCCAGCATTTT.

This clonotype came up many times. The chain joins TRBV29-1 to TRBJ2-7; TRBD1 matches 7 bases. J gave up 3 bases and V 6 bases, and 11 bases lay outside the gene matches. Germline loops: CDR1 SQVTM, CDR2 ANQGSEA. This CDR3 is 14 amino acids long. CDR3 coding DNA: TGCAGCGTAGCGAACAGGGGAAGTTTCTACGAGCAGTACTTC. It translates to CSVANRGSFYEQYF.

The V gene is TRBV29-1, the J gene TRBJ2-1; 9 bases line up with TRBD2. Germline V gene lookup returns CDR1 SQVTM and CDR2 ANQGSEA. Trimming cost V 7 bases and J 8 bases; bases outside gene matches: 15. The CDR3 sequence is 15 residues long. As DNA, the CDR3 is TGCAGCGCTGCACCAGCGGGGGGACCGGTTGATGAGCAGTTCTTC. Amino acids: CSAAPAGGPVDEQFF.

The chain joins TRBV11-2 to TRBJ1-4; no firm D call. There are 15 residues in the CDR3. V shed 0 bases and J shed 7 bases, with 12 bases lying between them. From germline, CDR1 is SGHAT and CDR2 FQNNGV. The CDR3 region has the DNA TGTGCCAGCAGCTTAGATCGATCTGATAGTGAAAAACTGTTTTTT. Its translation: CASSLDRSDSEKLFF.

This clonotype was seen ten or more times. The CDR3 protein is CASSTNYEQYF. DNA of the CDR3: TGTGCCAGCAGTACCAACTACGAGCAGTACTTC. This chain joins TRBV6-5 and TRBJ2-7; D is uncertain. The V gene lost 5 bases and the J gene lost 3 bases, with 5 bases spanning the gap. The CDR3 has 11 residues. The germline gives CDR1 MNHEY, CDR2 SVGAGI.

The CDR3 loop reads CSAPGLTNEQFF. DNA for the CDR3: TGCAGCGCGCCGGGATTGACCAATGAGCAGTTCTTC. This sequence joins TRBV29-1 and TRBJ2-1, with D tentatively TRBD2 (5 bases). Trimming cost V 7 bases and J 6 bases, with 13 bases left between them. This CDR3 comprises 12 residues. The germline CDR1 and CDR2 sequences are SQVTM and ANQGSEA.

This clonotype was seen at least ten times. CDR3 region: CSAGGGDGYTF. CDR3 nucleotides: TGCAGCGCCGGGGGGGGGGATGGCTACACCTTC. This rearrangement joins TRBV29-1 to TRBJ1-2; perhaps TRBD1 as D (5 bases). Germline CDR1 reads SQVTM; CDR2 reads ANQGSEA. The CDR3 has 11 residues. The V end was cut by 7 bases, the J end by 6 bases, with 12 bases between.

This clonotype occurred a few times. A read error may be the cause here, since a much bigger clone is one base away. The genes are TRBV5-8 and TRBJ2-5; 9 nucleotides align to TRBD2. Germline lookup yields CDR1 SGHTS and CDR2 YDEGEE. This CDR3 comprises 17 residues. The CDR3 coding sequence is TGTGCCAGCAGCGCCCGCGGGGGGGCCTTAGGACAAGAGACCCGGTACTTC. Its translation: CASSARGGALGQETRYF.